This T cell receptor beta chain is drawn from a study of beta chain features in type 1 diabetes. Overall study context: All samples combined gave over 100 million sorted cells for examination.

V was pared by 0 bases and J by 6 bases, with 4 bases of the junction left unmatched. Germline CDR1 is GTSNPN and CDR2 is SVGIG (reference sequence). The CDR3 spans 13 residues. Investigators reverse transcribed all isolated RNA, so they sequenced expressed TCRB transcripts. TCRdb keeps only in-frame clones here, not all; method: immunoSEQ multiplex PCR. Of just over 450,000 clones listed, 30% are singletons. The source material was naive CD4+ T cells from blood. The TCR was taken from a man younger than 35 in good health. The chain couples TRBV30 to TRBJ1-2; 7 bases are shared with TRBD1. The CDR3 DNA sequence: TGTGCCTGGAGTGTCTACAGGGGAGATGGCTACACCTTC. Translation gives CAWSVYRGDGYTF. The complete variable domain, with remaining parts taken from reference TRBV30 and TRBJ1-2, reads SQTIHQWPATLVQPVGSPLSLECTVEGTSNPNLYWYRQAAGRGLQLLFYSVGIGQISSEVPQNLSASRPQDRQFILSSKKLLLSDSGFYLCAWSVYRGDGYTFGSGTRLTVV.